These 22 T cell receptor beta chains were sequenced from one sample in a study of cytomegalovirus exposure and HLA in healthy donors. 60 Vbeta and 13 Jbeta primers were used in PCR. Method: immunoSEQ multiplex PCR; TCRdb's copy keeps in-frame clones and lacks some. Here the sample spans roughly 220,000 clones, more than 60% being singletons. The sequenced sample consisted of PBMCs. These receptors were collected from a woman younger than 45 in good health and CMV-seronegative.

In its sample, this clone was seen a few times. The chain links TRBV11-3 to TRBJ1-3; D unclear. Between the trimmed V and J ends, which lost 0 bases and 2 bases, there was a span of 8 bases. The germline V gene has CDR1 SGHNT and CDR2 YENEEA. The CDR3 runs to 15 residues. Written as DNA, the CDR3 is TGTGCCAGCAGCTTAGATAGCGCCGCTGGAAACACCATATATTTT. Encoded protein: CASSLDSAAGNTIYF.

In this sample, this clone turned up a few times. A read error may account for a junction end that differs from germline. The chain recombines TRBV7-7 with TRBJ1-1; a weak D match, TRBD1 (5 bases). CDR3 size: 17 residues. Germline V gene data show CDR1 as SSHAT and CDR2 as FNYEAQ (reference sequence). The CDR3 DNA reads TGTGCTAGCAGCTTAGAAGCAACCAGGGCCGTTGTCACTGAAGCTTTCTTT. Encoded protein: CASSLEATRAVVTEAFF.

This chain connects TRBV27 to TRBJ1-2, with a tentative D call TRBD1 (6 bases). The CDR3 is made up of 15 amino acids. V was shortened by 3 bases and J by 7 bases, with 18 bases between the two germline ends. CDR1 and CDR2 (germline): MNHEY, SMNVEV (reference sequence). CDR3: CASSLTGSLSGGYTF. The DNA of the CDR3 is TGTGCCAGCAGTTTGACAGGATCACTTTCGGGTGGCTACACCTTC.

This clone occurred a few times. The V call is TRBV7-9, the J call TRBJ1-1, with TRBD1 identical over 7 bases. J lost 5 bases, V lost 5 bases, and 8 bases had no gene match. This CDR3 has 14 amino acids. Germline V gives CDR1 SEHNR, CDR2 FQNEAQ (reference sequence). The chain's CDR3 is CASSRWDRRTEAFF. DNA of the CDR3: TGTGCCAGCAGCCGTTGGGACAGAAGGACTGAAGCTTTCTTT.

As regards this clone: A junction boundary mismatches the germline segment, possibly from a read error. This chain connects TRBV6-1 to TRBJ1-5, with a tentative D call TRBD1 (6 bases). The CDR3 is 14 amino acids. Germline-derived CDR1 and CDR2 are MNHNS and SASEGT. The CDR3 nucleotides read TGTGACAGCAGTGACACAGGGTTCAATCAGCCCCAGCATTTT. Amino acids: CDSSDTGFNQPQHF.

This clone was counted a few times. The rearrangement joins TRBV15 to TRBJ1-4; D gene unclear. The CDR3 consists of 10 residues. Germline lookup yields CDR1 LNHNV and CDR2 YYDKDF (reference sequence). V lost 7 bases and J lost 8, with 5 bases in between. In DNA form, the CDR3 reads TGTGCCACCACTCTCGAAAAACTGTTTTTT. Its translation: CATTLEKLFF.

This chain uses TRBV18 with TRBJ2-3, with TRBD2 matching over 8 bases. Trimming at V came to 3 bases and at J to 0 bases, leaving 8 bases not matched to a gene. Germline lookup yields CDR1 KGHSH and CDR2 LQKENI. This CDR3 region has 17 residues. Here the CDR3 reads CASSPALSGTSTDTQYF. In nucleotides, the CDR3 is TGTGCCAGCTCACCTGCCCTTAGCGGGACGAGCACAGATACGCAGTATTTT.

This chain joins TRBV30 and TRBJ2-1; 10 bases match TRBD2. The CDR3 loop spans 16 amino acids. The V and J ends lost 2 bases and 8 bases, in that order; junction bases with no gene match: 12. The germline CDR1 and CDR2 sequences are GTSNPN and SVGIG (reference sequence). This CDR3 is CAWSPSSGRGLYEQFF. The CDR3 coding sequence is TGTGCCTGGAGTCCATCTAGCGGGAGAGGGTTATATGAGCAGTTCTTC.

The genes are TRBV6-5 and TRBJ1-2, with TRBD1 matching over 8 bases. Trimming cost V 6 bases and J 7 bases; bases outside gene matches: 7. This CDR3 spans 13 amino acids. The V gene's germline CDR1 is MNHEY and CDR2 SVGAGI. CDR3 sequence (DNA): TGTGCCAGCAGCCGACAGGGGATGGTTGGCTACACCTTC. Translated: CASSRQGMVGYTF.

V usage is TRBV21-1 and J usage is TRBJ1-1. TRBV21-1 is flagged as a pseudogene. The CDR3 is 17 residues long. CDR3 nucleotide sequence: TGTGCCAGCAGCAAAATAGGGTCGGGGATAGAGGACACTGAAGCTTTCTTT. As protein: CASSKIGSGIEDTEAFF.

This clone was found once. This chain links TRBV5-1 with TRBJ2-7, with 11 bases that match TRBD1. The CDR3 loop spans 15 amino acids. Losses at the gene ends were 6 bases for V and 5 bases for J; bases not matched to a gene: 10. Germline loops: CDR1 SGHRS, CDR2 YFSETQ. Written as DNA, the CDR3 is TGCGCCAGCACGTCCACCGGACAGGGGGCCAACGAGCAGTACTTC. Protein product: CASTSTGQGANEQYF.

This clone has more than one count but fewer than ten. The chain recombines TRBV18 with TRBJ1-6; 8 bases agree with TRBD1. The length of the CDR3 is 16 residues. V shed 2 bases and J 7 bases; nucleotides not matched to a gene: 7. Germline assignment: CDR1 KGHSH and CDR2 LQKENI. In DNA, the CDR3 is TGTGCCAGCTCACCATCTGGGACAGGCCGCAATTCACCCCTCCACTTT. Translated, it gives CASSPSGTGRNSPLHF. The full variable domain, its missing parts supplied by reference TRBV18 and TRBJ1-6, is NAGVMQNPRHLVRRRGQEARLRCSPMKGHSHVYWYRQLPEEGLKFMVYLQKENIIDESGMPKERFSAEFPKEGPSILRIQQVVRGDSAAYFCASSPSGTGRNSPLHFGNGTRLTVT.

The chain has TRBV6-5 and TRBJ1-1; 7 bases are a match to TRBD1. The CDR3 has 15 residues. The V and J ends lost 7 bases and 2 bases, in that order; junction bases with no gene match: 10. Germline V gene lookup returns CDR1 MNHEY and CDR2 SVGAGI. The CDR3 coding sequence is TGTGCCAGCACCTATACAAGGACAGGAAACACTGAAGCTTTCTTT. Its protein is CASTYTRTGNTEAFF.

The chain combines TRBV5-6 with TRBJ1-1, with a possible D match to TRBD1 (5 bases). Germline CDR1 is SGHDT and CDR2 is YYEEEE. The CDR3 is 13 amino acids. V lost 5 bases and J lost 4, with 12 bases in between. CDR3 nucleotide sequence: TGTGCCAGCAGTCAGGGAAGGGGCACTGAAGCTTTCTTT. The encoded protein is CASSQGRGTEAFF.

DNA of the CDR3: TGTGCCAGCAGTGAGATGCAGGGCCCAACCTACGAGCAGTACTTC. Residues: CASSEMQGPTYEQYF. The J gene is TRBJ2-7, the V gene TRBV6-1, with D perhaps TRBD1 (5 bases). The V end was cut by 3 bases, the J end by 2 bases, with 14 bases between. Germline V gene lookup returns CDR1 MNHNS and CDR2 SASEGT. The CDR3 is 15 amino acids.

The J gene is TRBJ1-6, the V gene TRBV10-2; 9 nucleotides line up with TRBD1. This CDR3 has 15 residues. The ends lost 4 bases at V and 8 bases at J; junction bases unmatched: 6. Germline V gene lookup returns CDR1 WSHSY and CDR2 SAAADI. The CDR3 nucleotides read TGCGCCAGCAGTGGGACAGGGGTATCTTATTCACCCCTCCACTTT. It is translated as CASSGTGVSYSPLHF.

The rearrangement uses TRBV27 and TRBJ1-6; D gene ambiguous. V shed 2 bases and J shed 5 bases, with 10 bases lying between them. The CDR3 totals 15 residues. In germline, CDR1 is MNHEY, CDR2 SMNVEV (reference sequence). CDR3 DNA: TGTGCCAGCAGTTTAAGATGGCAGGATAATTCACCCCTCCACTTT. This translates into CASSLRWQDNSPLHF.

The chain has TRBV11-3 and TRBJ2-3, with TRBD1 matching 7 bases. This CDR3 has 14 residues. Germline V gene data show CDR1 as SGHNT and CDR2 as YENEEA. V lost 5 bases and J lost 4; bases outside the gene matches: 6. The CDR3 DNA reads TGTGCCAGCAGCCCCGGACAGGTCTCAGATACGCAGTATTTT. Protein: CASSPGQVSDTQYF. Full variable domain (outside the CDR3, taken from reference TRBV11-3 and TRBJ2-3): EAGVVQSPRYKIIEKKQPVAFWCNPISGHNTLYWYLQNLGQGPELLIRYENEEAVDDSQLPKDRFSAERLKGVDSTLKIQPAELGDSAVYLCASSPGQVSDTQYFGPGTRLTVL.

In the case of this clone: Sequence at one end of the junction differs from germline and may be a read error. The chain uses TRBV19 and TRBJ2-7; no clear D gene. Germline loops: CDR1 LNHDA, CDR2 SQIVND (reference sequence). The CDR3 totals 13 residues. CDR3 DNA: TGTGCCGGTAGTATAGATCTATCTGAGGAGCAGTACTTC. As protein: CAGSIDLSEEQYF.

J is TRBJ1-2 and V is TRBV29-1; D ambiguous. CDR1 SQVTM and CDR2 ANQGSEA come from the germline V gene. Trimming cost V 5 bases and J 4 bases, with 8 bases left between them. This CDR3 has 11 residues. The CDR3 spells CSVNTGYGYTF. In DNA form, the CDR3 reads TGCAGCGTTAATACGGGCTATGGCTACACCTTC.

The V call is TRBV25-1, the J call TRBJ2-3; 12 bases are shared with TRBD2. V was pared by 5 bases and J by 4 bases, with 4 bases of the junction left unmatched. The CDR3 consists of 15 residues. Germline CDR1 is MGHDK and CDR2 is SYGVNS. The CDR3 sequence is CASSKGTSGSDTQYF. CDR3 DNA: TGTGCCAGCAGTAAAGGGACTAGCGGGTCAGATACGCAGTATTTT. The full variable domain, in which reference TRBV25-1 and TRBJ2-3 provide the parts outside the CDR3, is EADIYQTPRYLVIGTGKKITLECSQTMGHDKMYWYQQDPGMELHLIHYSYGVNSTEKGDLSSESTVSRIRTEHFPLTLESARPSHTSQYLCASSKGTSGSDTQYFGPGTRLTVL.

V gene TRBV4-1 combines with J gene TRBJ2-5, with 7 positions matching TRBD1. The germline V gene has CDR1 MGHRA and CDR2 YSYEKL. The CDR3 has 14 residues. Unmatched junction bases numbered 10, after V lost 5 bases and J lost 7 bases. The CDR3 is CASSSHTGTVTQYF. The CDR3 DNA follows: TGCGCCAGCAGCTCCCATACTGGGACAGTGACCCAGTACTTC.